This is a list of T cell receptor beta chains from one sample in a study of OX40 agonist ivuxolimab in advanced cancers. Clones were read by immunoSEQ multiplex PCR, and TCRdb kept only the in-frame ones, dropping some. Here the sample spans about 67,000 clones, approximately 81% being singletons. This material consisted of CD4+ or CD8+ T cells sorted from blood, taken in a trial of the OX40 agonist ivuxolimab. The receptors originated from an adult with an advanced solid tumor such as melanoma, head and neck, liver or kidney cancer. The CDR3 runs from the conserved cysteine through the conserved F or W. Fields, in order: clone size, V gene, D gene, J gene, CDR3 protein, CDR3 DNA. The D gene is left open where the match is weak. The size field is filled for only some rows; it gives once, few, many or a size class.

clone size: once
V gene: TRBV14
D gene: TRBD2
J gene: TRBJ2-5
CDR3 protein: CASSQGMTSGQETQYF
CDR3 DNA: TGTGCCAGCAGCCAAGGCATGACTAGCGGCCAAGAGACCCAGTACTTC

clone size: .
V gene: TRBV6-5
D gene: .
J gene: TRBJ2-5
CDR3 protein: CASSYSGPETQYF
CDR3 DNA: TGTGCCAGCAGTTACTCGGGACCAGAGACCCAGTACTTC

clone size: .
V gene: TRBV27
D gene: .
J gene: TRBJ2-5
CDR3 protein: CASSTWTAKETQYF
CDR3 DNA: TGTGCCAGCAGTACATGGACGGCCAAAGAGACCCAGTACTTC

clone size: few
V gene: TRBV30
D gene: .
J gene: TRBJ1-5
CDR3 protein: CAWSSGVNHQPQHF
CDR3 DNA: TGTGCCTGGAGTTCGGGGGTAAACCATCAGCCCCAGCATTTT

clone size: few
V gene: TRBV15
D gene: .
J gene: TRBJ2-1
CDR3 protein: CATRRGTYNEQFF
CDR3 DNA: TGTGCCACCAGGAGGGGCACCTACAATGAGCAGTTCTTC

clone size: few
V gene: TRBV9
D gene: .
J gene: TRBJ2-3
CDR3 protein: CASSAGDFTDTQYF
CDR3 DNA: TGTGCCAGCAGCGCCGGGGATTTCACAGATACGCAGTATTTT

clone size: .
V gene: TRBV6-1
D gene: .
J gene: TRBJ2-7
CDR3 protein: CASSVNSGAYEQYF
CDR3 DNA: TGTGCCAGCAGTGTAAATTCGGGGGCGTACGAGCAGTACTTC

clone size: once
V gene: TRBV5-1
D gene: .
J gene: TRBJ2-3
CDR3 protein: CASSLATGAIPDTQYF
CDR3 DNA: TGCGCCAGCAGCTTGGCCACCGGGGCCATACCAGATACGCAGTATTTT

clone size: .
V gene: TRBV5-1
D gene: TRBD2
J gene: TRBJ2-7
CDR3 protein: CASTLAGSYEQYF
CDR3 DNA: TGCGCCAGCACCCTAGCGGGGTCCTACGAGCAGTACTTC

clone size: .
V gene: TRBV18
D gene: .
J gene: TRBJ2-7
CDR3 protein: CASSPPNVHEQYF
CDR3 DNA: TGTGCCAGCTCACCACCGAACGTCCACGAGCAGTACTTC

clone size: few
V gene: TRBV30
D gene: .
J gene: TRBJ1-1
CDR3 protein: CAWKRVETEAFF
CDR3 DNA: TGTGCCTGGAAGAGGGTAGAAACTGAAGCTTTCTTT

clone size: .
V gene: TRBV5-5
D gene: .
J gene: TRBJ2-2
CDR3 protein: CASSPTPRSGASGELFF
CDR3 DNA: TGTGCCAGCAGCCCCACCCCCCGTTCTGGGGCAAGCGGGGAGCTGTTTTTT

clone size: .
V gene: TRBV5-4
D gene: .
J gene: TRBJ1-6
CDR3 protein: CASSLDSPSPLHF
CDR3 DNA: TGTGCCAGCAGCCTGGACTCGCCTTCACCCCTCCACTTT

clone size: .
V gene: TRBV28
D gene: TRBD2
J gene: TRBJ2-3
CDR3 protein: CASSSDGGRLSQYF
CDR3 DNA: TGTGCCAGCAGCTCTGACGGCGGGAGGCTCTCCCAGTATTTT

clone size: few
V gene: TRBV7-9
D gene: .
J gene: TRBJ2-2
CDR3 protein: CASSLVNRVRGTGELFF
CDR3 DNA: TGTGCCAGCAGCTTAGTCAATAGGGTACGCGGCACCGGGGAGCTGTTTTTT

clone size: .
V gene: TRBV4-1
D gene: .
J gene: TRBJ1-6
CDR3 protein: CASSIRREAPLHF
CDR3 DNA: TGCGCCAGCAGCATCCGCAGGGAAGCACCCCTCCACTTT

clone size: .
V gene: TRBV2
D gene: .
J gene: TRBJ2-1
CDR3 protein: CASRRTAEQFF
CDR3 DNA: TGTGCCAGCAGGCGGACTGCCGAGCAGTTCTTC

clone size: .
V gene: TRBV5-5
D gene: .
J gene: TRBJ1-1
CDR3 protein: CASSSMNTEAFF
CDR3 DNA: TGTGCCAGCAGCTCGATGAACACTGAAGCTTTCTTT

clone size: .
V gene: TRBV6-5
D gene: .
J gene: TRBJ2-7
CDR3 protein: CASSYNGPYEQYF
CDR3 DNA: TGTGCCAGCAGTTACAACGGACCCTACGAGCAGTACTTC

clone size: .
V gene: TRBV28
D gene: TRBD2
J gene: TRBJ2-1
CDR3 protein: CASRNAAGGSYNEQFF
CDR3 DNA: TGTGCCAGCAGGAACGCAGCGGGAGGCTCCTACAATGAGCAGTTCTTC

clone size: once
V gene: TRBV30
D gene: TRBD2
J gene: TRBJ2-5
CDR3 protein: CAWSAGSSGGLQETQYF
CDR3 DNA: TGTGCCTGGAGTGCTGGATCCAGCGGGGGGCTACAAGAGACCCAGTACTTC

clone size: once
V gene: TRBV4-2
D gene: .
J gene: TRBJ2-7
CDR3 protein: CASSRRTEGYEQYF
CDR3 DNA: TGTGCCAGCAGCCGCCGGACGGAGGGCTACGAGCAGTACTTC

clone size: .
V gene: TRBV7-6
D gene: TRBD1
J gene: TRBJ1-4
CDR3 protein: CASSFRGRGEKLFF
CDR3 DNA: TGTGCCAGCAGCTTCAGGGGGCGGGGTGAAAAACTGTTTTTT

clone size: .
V gene: TRBV18
D gene: .
J gene: TRBJ1-2
CDR3 protein: CASSPLGQLYGYTF
CDR3 DNA: TGTGCCAGCTCACCTCTTGGACAGCTCTATGGCTACACCTTC

clone size: .
V gene: TRBV29-1
D gene: TRBD1
J gene: TRBJ1-1
CDR3 protein: CSAGTGGTEAFF
CDR3 DNA: TGCAGCGCCGGGACAGGGGGAACTGAAGCTTTCTTT

clone size: .
V gene: TRBV4-1
D gene: .
J gene: TRBJ1-6
CDR3 protein: CASSQEGPGRFPLHF
CDR3 DNA: TGCGCCAGCAGCCAAGAGGGGCCGGGACGGTTCCCCCTCCACTTT

clone size: .
V gene: TRBV5-6
D gene: .
J gene: TRBJ2-5
CDR3 protein: CASSFGVRVETQYF
CDR3 DNA: TGTGCCAGCAGCTTCGGGGTCAGGGTGGAGACCCAGTACTTC

clone size: .
V gene: TRBV7-9
D gene: .
J gene: TRBJ1-1
CDR3 protein: CASSSRAPGTEAFF
CDR3 DNA: TGTGCCAGCAGCTCCCGGGCCCCGGGCACTGAAGCTTTCTTT

clone size: .
V gene: TRBV15
D gene: .
J gene: TRBJ2-7
CDR3 protein: CATSVAGWNDEQYF
CDR3 DNA: TGTGCCACCAGCGTCGCGGGCTGGAACGACGAGCAGTACTTC

clone size: .
V gene: TRBV9
D gene: .
J gene: TRBJ1-1
CDR3 protein: CASSQPPDSLNTEAFF
CDR3 DNA: TGTGCCAGCAGCCAACCCCCCGACAGTTTGAACACTGAAGCTTTCTTT

clone size: .
V gene: TRBV5-4
D gene: .
J gene: TRBJ2-5
CDR3 protein: CASSLPGPEGSGTQYF
CDR3 DNA: TGTGCCAGCAGCTTGCCCGGTCCCGAGGGATCGGGGACCCAGTACTTC

clone size: .
V gene: TRBV5-1
D gene: .
J gene: TRBJ2-1
CDR3 protein: CASSLARSDGSRDNEQFF
CDR3 DNA: TGCGCCAGCAGCTTGGCTCGGAGTGACGGGAGTCGGGACAATGAGCAGTTCTTC

clone size: once
V gene: TRBV28
D gene: TRBD1
J gene: TRBJ2-7
CDR3 protein: CASSSPTGGLVYEQYF
CDR3 DNA: TGTGCCAGCAGTTCTCCGACAGGGGGCTTGGTCTACGAGCAGTACTTC

clone size: .
V gene: TRBV18
D gene: TRBD2
J gene: TRBJ2-1
CDR3 protein: CASSPTSGGDEQFF
CDR3 DNA: TGTGCCAGCTCACCGACTAGCGGGGGCGATGAGCAGTTCTTC

clone size: .
V gene: TRBV6-5
D gene: .
J gene: TRBJ1-3
CDR3 protein: CASSLDGGILSVLYF
CDR3 DNA: TGTGCCAGCAGTTTGGACGGTGGAATTCTCTCTGTTTTGTATTTT

clone size: few
V gene: TRBV29-1
D gene: .
J gene: TRBJ1-1
CDR3 protein: CSAGGENTEAFF
CDR3 DNA: TGCAGCGCCGGTGGGGAGAACACTGAAGCTTTCTTT

clone size: few
V gene: TRBV7-3
D gene: TRBD1
J gene: TRBJ1-6
CDR3 protein: CASSLGTGGWSPLHF
CDR3 DNA: TGTGCCAGCAGCTTAGGGACAGGGGGCTGGTCACCCCTCCACTTT

clone size: .
V gene: TRBV18
D gene: .
J gene: TRBJ2-1
CDR3 protein: CASSPETDNEQFF
CDR3 DNA: TGTGCCAGCTCACCAGAAACAGACAATGAGCAGTTCTTC